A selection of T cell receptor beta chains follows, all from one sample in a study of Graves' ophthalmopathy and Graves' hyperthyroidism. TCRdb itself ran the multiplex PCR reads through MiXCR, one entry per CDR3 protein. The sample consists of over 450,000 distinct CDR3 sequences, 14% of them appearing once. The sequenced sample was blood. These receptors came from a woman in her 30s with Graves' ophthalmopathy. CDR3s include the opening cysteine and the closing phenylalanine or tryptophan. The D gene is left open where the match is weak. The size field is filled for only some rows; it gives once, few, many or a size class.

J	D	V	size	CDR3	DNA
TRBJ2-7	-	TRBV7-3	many	CASSLYGNSYEQYF	TGTGCCAGCAGCTTATATGGGAACTCGTACGAGCAGTACTTC
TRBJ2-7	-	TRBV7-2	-	CASSFNAYEQYF	TGTGCCAGCAGCTTTAACGCGTACGAGCAGTACTTC
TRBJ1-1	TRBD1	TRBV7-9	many	CASSLPTGAWTEAFF	TGTGCCAGCAGCCTACCGACAGGGGCCTGGACTGAAGCTTTCTTT
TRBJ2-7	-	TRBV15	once	CATSRGSNGLYEQYF	TGTGCCACCAGCAGAGGGTCTAACGGGCTTTACGAGCAGTACTTC
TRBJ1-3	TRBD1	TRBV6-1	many	CASIEGASSGNTIYF	TGTGCCAGCATTGAGGGGGCCTCCTCTGGAAACACCATATATTTT
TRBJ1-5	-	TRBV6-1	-	CASSIRGDQPQHF	TGTGCCAGCAGTATCAGGGGAGATCAGCCCCAGCATTTT
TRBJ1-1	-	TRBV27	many	CASSDIMNTEAFF	TGTGCCAGCAGTGACATCATGAACACTGAAGCTTTCTTT
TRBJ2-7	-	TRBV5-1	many	CASSLAELAAYEQYF	TGCGCCAGCAGCTTGGCGGAATTAGCGGCCTACGAGCAGTACTTC
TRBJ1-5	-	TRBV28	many	CASRSLTGINQPQHF	TGTGCCAGCAGATCCCTAACAGGAATCAATCAGCCCCAGCATTTT
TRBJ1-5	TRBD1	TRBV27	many	CASSFQGARQPQHF	TGTGCCAGCAGTTTTCAGGGGGCCAGACAGCCCCAGCATTTT
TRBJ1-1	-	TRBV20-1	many	CSARHMNTEAFF	TGCAGTGCTAGACACATGAACACTGAAGCTTTCTTT
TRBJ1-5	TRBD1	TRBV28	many	CASSLTGGLLWQPQHF	TGTGCCAGCAGTCTGACAGGGGGGTTGCTATGGCAGCCCCAGCATTTT
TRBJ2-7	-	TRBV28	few	CASSLSMYYEQYF	TGTGCCAGCAGTTTAAGCATGTACTACGAGCAGTACTTC
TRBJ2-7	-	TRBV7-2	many	CASSYTPYSSYEQYF	TGTGCCAGCAGCTACACCCCCTACAGCTCCTACGAGCAGTACTTC
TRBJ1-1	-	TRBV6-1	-	CASSELVLRNTEAFF	TGTGCCAGCAGTGAATTGGTTCTCAGGAACACTGAAGCTTTCTTT
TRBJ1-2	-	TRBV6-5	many	CASSYSEANYGYTF	TGTGCCAGCAGTTACTCTGAGGCTAACTATGGCTACACCTTC
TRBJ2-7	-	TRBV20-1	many	CSATPAADYEQYF	TGCAGTGCAACCCCGGCGGCGGACTACGAGCAGTACTTC
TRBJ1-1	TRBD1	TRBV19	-	CASSMVGTGVSGTEAFF	TGTGCCAGTAGTATGGTCGGGACAGGGGTTTCGGGGACTGAAGCTTTCTTT
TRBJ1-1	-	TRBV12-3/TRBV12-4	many	CASSFRVSGPEAFF	TGTGCCAGCAGTTTTAGAGTTAGTGGTCCTGAAGCTTTCTTT
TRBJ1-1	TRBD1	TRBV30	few	CAGTGVYTEAFF	TGTGCCGGAACAGGGGTATACACTGAAGCTTTCTTT
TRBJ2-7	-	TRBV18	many	CASSPGDTHYEQYF	TGTGCCAGCTCACCTGGGGACACCCACTACGAGCAGTACTTC
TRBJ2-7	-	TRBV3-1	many	CASSGHLSSYEQYF	TGTGCCAGCAGCGGGCACCTAAGCTCCTACGAGCAGTACTTC
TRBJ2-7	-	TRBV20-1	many	CSARGSVRGYEQYF	TGCAGTGCTAGGGGCTCCGTTCGGGGCTACGAGCAGTACTTC
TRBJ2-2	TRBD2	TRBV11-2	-	CASSSSGGRNTGELFF	TGTGCCAGCAGCTCCAGCGGGGGCCGGAACACCGGGGAGCTGTTTTTT
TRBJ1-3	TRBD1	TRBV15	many	CATSRQTGTGNTIYF	TGTGCCACCAGCAGACAGACAGGGACTGGAAACACCATATATTTT
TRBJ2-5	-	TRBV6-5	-	CASSYSPGRTQYF	TGTGCCAGCAGTTACTCGCCTGGGCGGACCCAGTACTTC
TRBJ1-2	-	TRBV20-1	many	CSASQGPDYGYTF	TGCAGTGCTAGTCAGGGGCCGGACTATGGCTACACCTTC
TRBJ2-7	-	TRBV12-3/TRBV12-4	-	CASSSGLEQGEQYF	TGTGCCAGCAGTTCGGGACTGGAACAAGGCGAGCAGTACTTC
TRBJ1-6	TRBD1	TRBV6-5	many	CASSNRGHNSPLHF	TGTGCCAGCAGTAACAGGGGGCATAATTCACCCCTCCACTTT
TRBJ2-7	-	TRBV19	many	CASSMKGSYEQYF	TGTGCCAGTAGTATGAAGGGGTCCTACGAGCAGTACTTC